A selection of T cell receptor beta chains follows, all from one sample in a study of technical replicates of blood from a handful of donors. The repertoire was sequenced with immunoSEQ multiplex PCR; TCRdb's copy has only in-frame clones and lacks some. The sample holds approximately 76,000 clones, just over 85% seen once. The sequencing input was PBMCs. The receptors originated from a human donor in good health. Some clones in this sample may be carry-over from other donors' samples. Both conserved end residues are part of each CDR3. D genes are given only for firm matches. Size tells how often a clone was seen (once, few, many) or the class of an expanded clone, and some rows leave it out.

length,size,J,D,V,CDR3,DNA
17,.,TRBJ2-7,TRBD2,TRBV9,CASSVGGGASGTYEQYF,TGTGCCAGCAGCGTGGGGGGAGGGGCTAGCGGGACCTACGAGCAGTACTTC
15,.,TRBJ2-1,.,TRBV6-5,CASSYGRSSYNEQFF,TGTGCCAGCAGTTACGGTCGTAGCTCCTACAATGAGCAGTTCTTC
15,.,TRBJ2-7,TRBD2,TRBV7-2,CASRTRLASSYEQYF,TGTGCCAGCAGGACACGACTAGCGAGCTCCTACGAGCAGTACTTC
17,once,TRBJ2-2,.,TRBV7-2,CASSLLWTAVPTGELFF,TGTGCCAGCAGCTTACTCTGGACAGCCGTTCCTACCGGGGAGCTGTTTTTT
15,.,TRBJ2-3,.,TRBV11-3,CASSPSAGLTDTQYF,TGTGCCAGCAGCCCCAGTGCGGGCCTCACAGATACGCAGTATTTT
17,.,TRBJ2-2,TRBD2,TRBV4-3,CASSQDRGGGRPGELFF,TGCGCCAGCAGCCAAGATCGGGGCGGGGGGAGGCCCGGGGAGCTGTTTTTT
18,.,TRBJ2-3,.,TRBV4-3,CASSQDHGTSTSTDTQYF,TGCGCCAGCAGCCAAGATCACGGGACATCGACTAGCACAGATACGCAGTATTTT
16,few,TRBJ1-2,TRBD1,TRBV30,CAYPGTGGPLGYGYTF,TGTGCCTACCCCGGGACAGGGGGCCCTCTGGGCTATGGCTACACCTTC
14,.,TRBJ2-1,TRBD2,TRBV10-3,CAISSSGSYNEQFF,TGTGCCATCAGCTCTAGCGGGAGCTACAATGAGCAGTTCTTC
16,once,TRBJ2-1,TRBD2,TRBV18,CASSPGTSGSYNEQFF,TGTGCCAGCTCACCAGGGACTAGCGGATCCTACAATGAGCAGTTCTTC
13,.,TRBJ2-5,.,TRBV29-1,CSVGVGGEETQYF,TGCAGCGTCGGCGTGGGCGGGGAAGAGACCCAGTACTTC
14,.,TRBJ1-1,TRBD1,TRBV4-3,CASSPDRKNTEAFF,TGCGCCAGCAGCCCGGACAGGAAGAACACTGAAGCTTTCTTT
13,.,TRBJ1-6,.,TRBV7-3,CASSSNGASPLHF,TGTGCCAGCAGCTCAAATGGGGCTTCACCCCTCCACTTT
14,.,TRBJ1-3,.,TRBV14,CASSQGHSGNTIYF,TGTGCCAGCAGCCAAGGACACTCTGGAAACACCATATATTTT
15,once,TRBJ1-6,TRBD1,TRBV7-9,CASSLAGTAGSPLHF,TGTGCCAGCAGCTTAGCTGGGACAGCTGGCTCACCCCTCCACTTT
16,.,TRBJ2-7,TRBD2,TRBV4-1,CASSQLGTSGGPEQYF,TGCGCCAGCAGCCAGTTAGGGACTAGCGGGGGGCCTGAGCAGTACTTC
11,.,TRBJ1-2,.,TRBV29-1,CSVGQSNGYTF,TGCAGCGTTGGGCAGTCGAATGGCTACACCTTC
15,few,TRBJ1-2,TRBD1,TRBV29-1,CSVEERTGDNYGYTF,TGCAGCGTTGAAGAGAGGACAGGAGACAACTATGGCTACACCTTC
13,.,TRBJ2-5,TRBD2,TRBV7-8,CALGGRFTETQYF,TGTGCCTTGGGGGGGAGGTTCACGGAGACCCAGTACTTC
16,.,TRBJ1-5,TRBD1,TRBV7-8,CASSPTRDRGYQPQHF,TGTGCCAGCAGCCCTACGAGGGACAGGGGGTATCAGCCCCAGCATTTT
16,few,TRBJ2-2,TRBD1,TRBV30,CAWSVPDRANTGELFF,TGTGCCTGGAGTGTTCCCGACAGGGCGAACACCGGGGAGCTGTTTTTT
12,.,TRBJ1-1,.,TRBV18,CASSDRNTEAFF,TGTGCCAGCTCCGACAGAAACACTGAAGCTTTCTTT
15,.,TRBJ2-7,TRBD1,TRBV6-1,CASRDRDSSSYEQYF,TGTGCCAGCAGAGACCGGGACAGTTCATCCTACGAGCAGTACTTC
16,.,TRBJ2-1,.,TRBV15,CATSRDKGLGIVEQFF,TGTGCCACCAGCAGAGATAAGGGACTCGGGATTGTTGAGCAGTTCTTC
13,.,TRBJ1-1,TRBD1,TRBV5-4,CASSLQGNTEAFF,TGTGCCAGCAGCTTACAGGGGAATACTGAAGCTTTCTTT
13,few,TRBJ1-1,.,TRBV4-3,CASAAGGPGGAFF,TGCGCCAGCGCGGCGGGGGGACCAGGAGGGGCTTTCTTT
16,few,TRBJ1-5,TRBD1,TRBV4-2,CASSPGPRQGDQPQHF,TGTGCCAGCAGCCCAGGTCCCCGACAGGGGGATCAGCCCCAGCATTTT
15,once,TRBJ2-1,TRBD2,TRBV14,CASSLRTSWNNEQFF,TGTGCCAGCAGCCTTCGGACTAGCTGGAACAATGAGCAGTTCTTC
13,.,TRBJ1-1,.,TRBV13,CASSFNGGTEAFF,TGTGCCAGCAGCTTTAACGGGGGCACTGAAGCTTTCTTT